The next 16 T cell receptor beta chains were all read from a single sample in a study of identical twins. Via MiXCR, TCRdb re-called the 5' RACE reads, giving one row per CDR3 protein. Of a few hundred thousand distinct CDR3 sequences listed, nearly 10% are singletons. These data were likewise used in another study, on yellow fever vaccine responses in identical twins.

Sequencing used PBMCs. The receptors originated from a woman younger than 35 in good health.

At least ten counts were recorded for this clonotype. The chain is built from TRBV12-3 or TRBV12-4 and TRBJ2-5; 7 nucleotides match TRBD2. CDR3 length: 15 amino acids. V was clipped by 5 bases and J by 1 base; unmatched bases: 7. This CDR3 is CASSTRGGLQETQYF. DNA for the CDR3: TGTGCCAGCAGTACAAGGGGAGGGCTCCAAGAGACCCAGTACTTC.

The table lists this clonotype with a few counts. V and J are TRBV7-3 and TRBJ2-3, with D perhaps TRBD1 (6 bases). The V gene's germline CDR1 is SGHTA and CDR2 FQGTGA. This CDR3 has 15 residues. Deletions cut 5 bases from V and 0 bases from J, with 12 bases between. The CDR3 region has the DNA TGTGCCAGCAGCGCCGTTGGACAGAGCACAGATACGCAGTATTTT. This gives the protein CASSAVGQSTDTQYF.

The J gene is TRBJ2-5, the V gene TRBV3-1; D call uncertain. V lost 4 bases, J lost 4 bases, and 19 bases lay in between. Germline V lookup: CDR1 LGHDT, CDR2 YNNKEL (reference sequence). The CDR3 is made up of 16 amino acids. CDR3 nucleotide sequence: TGTGCCAGCAGCCGAAGGACCCTTTTCGAAGGAGAGACCCAGTACTTC. This encodes CASSRRTLFEGETQYF.

This clonotype has just a few counts. The V call is TRBV20-1, the J call TRBJ1-4; D unresolved. The germline CDR1 and CDR2 sequences are DFQATT and SNEGSKA (reference sequence). The CDR3 spans 14 residues. V lost 3 bases and J lost 5, with 13 bases in between. CDR3 residues: CSARRGSRNEKLFF. CDR3 DNA: TGCAGTGCTAGGAGAGGGAGCAGAAATGAAAAACTGTTTTTT.

This clonotype has just a few counts. The chain is built from TRBV2 and TRBJ2-7; 12 bases agree with TRBD2. This CDR3 is 14 amino acids long. The V gene's germline CDR1 is SNHLY and CDR2 FYNNEI. V gave up 7 bases and J gave up 2 bases; unmatched junction bases: 3. The CDR3 loop is CASKTSGSAYEQYF. DNA for the CDR3: TGTGCCAGCAAGACTAGCGGGAGTGCCTACGAGCAGTACTTC.

This clonotype was detected only a few times. The rearrangement uses TRBV28 and TRBJ1-1; D unclear. CDR1 MDHEN and CDR2 SYDVKM come from the germline V gene. The CDR3 loop spans 14 amino acids. The V gene lost 2 bases and the J gene lost 3 bases, with 10 bases spanning the gap. CDR3 bases: TGTGCCAGCAGTTTAGACGGAGGCCACACTGAAGCTTTCTTT. This codes for CASSLDGGHTEAFF.

There are a few counts of this clonotype. The CDR3 is CSARDLRGDYGYTF. CDR3 nucleotide sequence: TGCAGTGCTAGAGATTTGAGGGGGGACTATGGCTACACCTTC. V gene TRBV20-1 combines with J gene TRBJ1-2, with D perhaps matching TRBD1 (6 bases). V was pared by 0 bases and J by 3 bases, with 11 bases between. The germline V gene has CDR1 DFQATT and CDR2 SNEGSKA (reference sequence). The length of the CDR3 is 14 residues.

This clonotype was detected a few times. V gene TRBV7-2 combines with J gene TRBJ2-5; D is ambiguous. The CDR3 is 14 residues long. V was shortened by 1 base and J by 1 base, with 7 bases between the two germline ends. Germline V CDR1 and CDR2: SGHTA, FQGNSA. This chain's CDR3 is CASSLGSPQETQYF. CDR3 nucleotides: TGTGCCAGCAGCTTAGGCAGCCCCCAAGAGACCCAGTACTTC.

The genes are TRBV30 and TRBJ2-5; 10 positions agree with TRBD1. Germline V gives CDR1 GTSNPN, CDR2 SVGIG (reference sequence). J lost 5 bases, V lost 2 bases, and 8 bases had no gene match. This CDR3 contains 15 residues. The DNA of the CDR3 is TGTGCCTGGAGTCTGGGGACAGGGGAGAGGGAGACCCAGTACTTC. Translating it yields CAWSLGTGERETQYF.

V gene TRBV24-1 combines with J gene TRBJ2-3; D is possibly TRBD2 (5 bases). V was clipped by 4 bases and J by 7 bases, with 20 bases between them. The CDR3 spans 16 residues. CDR1 is KGHDR and CDR2 is SFDVKD in the germline V gene. Here the CDR3 reads CATSENDGIKGYTQYF. The CDR3 coding sequence is TGTGCCACCAGTGAAAATGACGGGATCAAAGGGTATACGCAGTATTTT.

The rearrangement uses TRBV9 and TRBJ2-7; TRBD1 matches 10 bases. Germline V CDR1 and CDR2: SGDLS, YYNGEE. The CDR3 has 15 amino acids. V trimming: 4 bases; J trimming: 2 bases; junction bases outside the gene matches: 6. CDR3 in amino acids: CASSPDRGPPYEQYF. The CDR3 DNA reads as TGTGCCAGCAGCCCCGACAGGGGGCCTCCCTACGAGCAGTACTTC.

This clonotype was seen at least ten times. In DNA, the CDR3 is TGTGCCAGCAGTGCCTACACCGGGGAGCTGTTTTTT. As protein: CASSAYTGELFF. This chain joins TRBV28 and TRBJ2-2, with D uncertain. V dropped 5 bases and J dropped 3 bases, with 4 bases sitting between them. CDR1 MDHEN and CDR2 SYDVKM come from the germline V gene. The CDR3 has 12 residues. Full variable domain (remainder filled in from reference TRBV28 and TRBJ2-2): DVKVTQSSRYLVKRTGEKVFLECVQDMDHENMFWYRQDPGLGLRLIYFSYDVKMKEKGDIPEGYSVSREKKERFSLILESASTNQTSMYLCASSAYTGELFFGEGSRLTVL.

The J gene is TRBJ2-1, the V gene TRBV27, with 8 bases fitting TRBD2. Germline CDR1 and CDR2: MNHEY and SMNVEV (reference sequence). Losses at the gene ends were 6 bases for V and 7 bases for J; bases not matched to a gene: 14. The CDR3 contains 16 residues. The CDR3: CASSRDRGGRWNEQFF. CDR3 coding DNA: TGTGCCAGCAGCCGCGATCGTGGCGGGAGGTGGAATGAGCAGTTCTTC.

The chain links TRBV12-3 or TRBV12-4 to TRBJ1-3; D gene ambiguous. The V gene lost 0 bases and the J gene lost 0 bases, with 6 bases spanning the gap. The CDR3 extends over 15 amino acids. CDR3 DNA: TGTGCCAGCAGTTTAGCGGAGTTCTCTGGAAACACCATATATTTT. Its protein is CASSLAEFSGNTIYF.

This clonotype came up many times. A junction boundary mismatches the germline segment, possibly from a read error. The chain is built from TRBV5-1 and TRBJ2-7; TRBD1 agrees at 11 bases. Germline CDR1 is SGHRS and CDR2 is YFSETQ. The CDR3 consists of 14 residues. The CDR3 region has the DNA TGTGCCAGCAGTTTGGACAGGGGGCTCTACGAGCAGTACTTC. Translation: CASSLDRGLYEQYF. The full variable domain, rest sourced from reference TRBV5-1 and TRBJ2-7, is KAGVTQTPRYLIKTRGQQVTLSCSPISGHRSVSWYQQTPGQGLQFLFEYFSETQRNKGNFPGRFSGRQFSNSRSEMNVSTLELGDSALYLCASSLDRGLYEQYFGPGTRLTVT.

V usage is TRBV14 and J usage is TRBJ2-1; D not certain. CDR1 is SGHDN, CDR2 FVKESK, per germline. The CDR3 runs 13 residues. Deletions cut 1 base from V and 2 bases from J, with 3 bases between. The CDR3 spells CASSQGTYNEQFF. The CDR3 DNA follows: TGTGCCAGCAGCCAAGGGACCTACAATGAGCAGTTCTTC.